In its sample, the clone carrying this T cell receptor beta chain was seen many times. CDR3 size: 15 residues. V gave up 2 bases and J gave up 10 bases; unmatched junction bases: 6. Germline values: CDR1 MGHDK, CDR2 SYGVNS. This record belongs to a study of spatial heterogeneity in lung cancer. TCRdb re-called the 5' RACE reads with MiXCR, one entry per CDR3 protein. Of approximately 9,300 distinct CDR3 sequences in the sample, less than 7% are singletons; the top ten hold over 25%. Stated time point: sample taken at primary tumor resection. The sequence derives from a male donor with early-stage non-small cell lung cancer. Specimen: normal lung tissue next to the tumor, collected at surgery. The V call is TRBV25-1, the J call TRBJ1-6; TRBD1 agrees at 9 bases. The CDR3 here is CASSEHRGLESPLHF. CDR3 nucleotides: TGTGCCAGCAGTGAACACAGGGGGCTAGAATCACCCCTCCACTTT.